One sample yielded the 3 T cell receptor beta chains listed below, sequenced in a study of shared clonotypes between healthy human individuals. This table comes from immunoSEQ multiplex PCR, and its TCRdb copy is limited to in-frame clones, with some not included. Of around 1,900,000 clones listed, around 93% were seen once; the top ten hold more than 1.5%. In the naive CD8 group, cells lacked CD45RO and were positively selected for CCR7, so terminally differentiated effector memory CD45RA+ cells were left out. Sequenced input: naive CD8+ T cells from PBMCs. These receptors were obtained from a man aged 18 to 35 in good health. Some clones in this sample may be carry-over from other donors' samples.

V usage is TRBV14 and J usage is TRBJ2-2; D is undetermined. Trimming shortened V by 3 bases and J by 5 bases, and 10 bases separated the two germline ends. Germline lookup yields CDR1 SGHDN and CDR2 FVKESK. CDR3 length: 14 residues. This CDR3 is CASSHQPGTGELFF. The CDR3 DNA reads as TGTGCCAGCAGCCACCAACCTGGGACCGGGGAGCTGTTTTTT.

The V call is TRBV14, the J call TRBJ2-7; D gene ambiguous. The CDR3 consists of 12 residues. Looked up from germline, CDR1 is SGHDN and CDR2 is FVKESK. The V end lost 5 bases, the J end lost 5 bases, and 10 bases lay between the germline ends. This chain's CDR3 is CASSWLFHEQYF. The CDR3 coding sequence is TGTGCCAGCAGCTGGTTATTCCACGAGCAGTACTTC.

V usage is TRBV6-5 and J usage is TRBJ2-7; D is possibly TRBD1 or TRBD2 (5 bases each). The germline V and J ends were trimmed by 0 bases and 3 bases, with 15 bases remaining between them. The germline V gene encodes CDR1 MNHEY and CDR2 SVGAGI. This CDR3 has 16 residues. The CDR3 loop is CASSYSLGTVDYEQYF. As DNA, the CDR3 is TGTGCCAGCAGTTACTCGCTAGGGACGGTTGACTACGAGCAGTACTTC.